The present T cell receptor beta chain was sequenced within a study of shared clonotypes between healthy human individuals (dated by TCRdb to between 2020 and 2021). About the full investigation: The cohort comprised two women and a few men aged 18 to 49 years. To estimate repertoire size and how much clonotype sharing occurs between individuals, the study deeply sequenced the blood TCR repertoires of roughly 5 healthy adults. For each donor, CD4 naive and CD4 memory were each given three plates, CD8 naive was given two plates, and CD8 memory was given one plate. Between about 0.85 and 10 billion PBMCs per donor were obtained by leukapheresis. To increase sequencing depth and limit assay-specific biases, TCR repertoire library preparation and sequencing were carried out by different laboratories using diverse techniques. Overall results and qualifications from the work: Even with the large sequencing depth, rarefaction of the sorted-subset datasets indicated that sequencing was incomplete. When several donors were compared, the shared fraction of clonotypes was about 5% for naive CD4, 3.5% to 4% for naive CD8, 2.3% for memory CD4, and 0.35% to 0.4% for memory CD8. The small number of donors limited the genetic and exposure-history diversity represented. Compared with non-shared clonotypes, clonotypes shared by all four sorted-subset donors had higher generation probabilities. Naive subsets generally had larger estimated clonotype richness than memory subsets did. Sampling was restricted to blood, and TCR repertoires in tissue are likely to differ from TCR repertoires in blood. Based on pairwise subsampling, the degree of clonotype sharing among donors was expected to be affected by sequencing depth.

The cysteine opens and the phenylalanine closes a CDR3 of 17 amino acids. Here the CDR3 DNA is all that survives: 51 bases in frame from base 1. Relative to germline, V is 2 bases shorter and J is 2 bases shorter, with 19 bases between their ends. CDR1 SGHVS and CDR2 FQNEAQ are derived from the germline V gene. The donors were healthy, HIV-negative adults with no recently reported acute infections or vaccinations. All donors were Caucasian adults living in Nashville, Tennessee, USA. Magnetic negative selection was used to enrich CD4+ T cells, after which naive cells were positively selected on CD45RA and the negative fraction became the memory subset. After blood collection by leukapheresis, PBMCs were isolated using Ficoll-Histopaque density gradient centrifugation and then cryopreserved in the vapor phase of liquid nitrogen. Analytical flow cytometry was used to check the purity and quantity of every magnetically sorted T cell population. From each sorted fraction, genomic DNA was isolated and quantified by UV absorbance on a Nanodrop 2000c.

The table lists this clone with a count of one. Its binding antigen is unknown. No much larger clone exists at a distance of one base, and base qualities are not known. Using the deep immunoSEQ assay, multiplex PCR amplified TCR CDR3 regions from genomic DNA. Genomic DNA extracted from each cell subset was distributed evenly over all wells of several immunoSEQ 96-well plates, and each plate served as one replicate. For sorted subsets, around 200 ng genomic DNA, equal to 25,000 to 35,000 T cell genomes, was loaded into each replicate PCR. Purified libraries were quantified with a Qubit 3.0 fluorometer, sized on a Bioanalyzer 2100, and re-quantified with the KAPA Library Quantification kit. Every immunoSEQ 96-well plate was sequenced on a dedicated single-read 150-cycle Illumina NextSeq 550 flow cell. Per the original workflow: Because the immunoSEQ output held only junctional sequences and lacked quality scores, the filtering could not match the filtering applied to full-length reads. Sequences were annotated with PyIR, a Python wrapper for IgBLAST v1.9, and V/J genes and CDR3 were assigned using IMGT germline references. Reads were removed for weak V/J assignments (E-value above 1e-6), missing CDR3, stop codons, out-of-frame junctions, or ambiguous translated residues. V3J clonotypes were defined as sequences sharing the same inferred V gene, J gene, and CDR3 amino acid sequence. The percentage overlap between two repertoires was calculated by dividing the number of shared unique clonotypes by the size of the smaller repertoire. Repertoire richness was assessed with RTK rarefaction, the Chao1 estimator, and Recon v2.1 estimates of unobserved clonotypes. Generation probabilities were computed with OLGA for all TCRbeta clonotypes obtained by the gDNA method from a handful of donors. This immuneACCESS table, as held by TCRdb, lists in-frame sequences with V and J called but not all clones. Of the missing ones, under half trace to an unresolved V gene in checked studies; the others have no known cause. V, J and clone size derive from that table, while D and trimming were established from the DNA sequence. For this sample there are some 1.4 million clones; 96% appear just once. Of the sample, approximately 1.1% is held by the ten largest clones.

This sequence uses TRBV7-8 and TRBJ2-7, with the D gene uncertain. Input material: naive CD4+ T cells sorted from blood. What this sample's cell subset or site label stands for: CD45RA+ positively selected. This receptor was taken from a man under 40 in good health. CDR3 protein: CASSLQKGQLVPYEQYF. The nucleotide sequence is TGTGCCAGCAGCTTACAGAAGGGCCAGCTGGTTCCCTACGAGCAGTACTTC.